Presented here are 17 T cell receptor beta chains from one specimen sequenced in a study of blood T cells in healthy people across ages. A second PCR of roughly 7 to 11 cycles used a sample-barcoded 5' primer and a J-beta primer mix. TCRdb fed the 5' RACE reads into MiXCR, producing one record per CDR3 protein. The sample shows almost 800,000 distinct CDR3 sequences, 58% of them seen only once. Material: blood. The receptors come from a man aged 30 to 39 in good health.

This clonotype was detected a few times. CDR3 DNA sequence: TGTGCCAGCAGCTTGGGGAGTTCCGAGCAGTACTTC. It yields the protein CASSLGSSEQYF. V is TRBV7-9 and J is TRBJ2-4; D perhaps matches TRBD2 (5 bases). The J call is doubtful: the DNA matches TRBJ2-7 better. Germline V gene sequence: CDR1 SEHNR, CDR2 FQNEAQ (reference sequence). This CDR3 is 12 amino acids long.

The rearrangement joins TRBV20-1 to TRBJ1-4; the match to TRBD1 covers 7 bases. The CDR3 has 14 amino acids. The junction had 6 bases not matched to a gene; V was cut back by 2 bases and J by 6 bases. The germline CDR1 and CDR2 sequences are DFQATT and SNEGSKA (reference sequence). The CDR3 here is CSARKGGGYEKLFF. The CDR3 DNA is TGCAGTGCTAGAAAGGGAGGGGGCTATGAAAAACTGTTTTTT.

The rearrangement joins TRBV12-1 to TRBJ2-3; TRBD2, the D gene given by the table, was not confirmed from the DNA. TRBV12-1 is reported as a pseudogene. This CDR3 region has 17 residues. The CDR3 protein is CASSFANPRRVTDTQYF. In DNA, the CDR3 is TGTGCCAGCAGCTTTGCGAACCCTAGACGGGTCACAGATACGCAGTATTTT.

V usage is TRBV28 and J usage is TRBJ2-7; D is perhaps TRBD1 (5 bases). This CDR3 comprises 13 residues. Germline V gene sequence: CDR1 MDHEN, CDR2 SYDVKM. V lost 6 bases to trimming and J lost 5 bases, with 14 bases between them. The CDR3 region has the DNA TGTGCCAGCAGGACAGACGCATTCAACGAGCAGTACTTC. Translating it yields CASRTDAFNEQYF.

The count of this clonotype is one. This chain uses TRBV2 with TRBJ2-7; 10 nucleotides align to TRBD1. This CDR3 spans 15 amino acids. CDR1 SNHLY and CDR2 FYNNEI come from the germline V gene. J was trimmed by 7 bases and V by 8 bases; bases with no gene match: 14. Here the CDR3 reads CASWNPGTGDWEQYF. Written as DNA, the CDR3 is TGTGCCAGCTGGAACCCCGGGACAGGGGATTGGGAGCAGTACTTC.

The chain has TRBV7-2 and TRBJ2-2; no clear D. This CDR3 has 12 residues. The V end was cut by 6 bases, the J end by 3 bases, with 5 bases between. Germline CDR1 is SGHTA and CDR2 is FQGNSA. CDR3 loop: CASSTDTGELFF. The CDR3 coding sequence is TGTGCCAGCAGTACCGACACCGGGGAGCTGTTTTTT.

This clonotype occurred a few times. V usage is TRBV5-1 and J usage is TRBJ2-5; D possibly corresponds to TRBD2 (6 bases). With 1 base removed from V and 5 bases from J, the gap between germline ends came to 15 bases. The CDR3 spans 15 residues. Germline V lookup: CDR1 SGHRS, CDR2 YFSETQ. The CDR3 DNA reads TGCGCCAGCAGCTTGCCCGGCGGGAACGAGGAGACCCAGTACTTC. It encodes CASSLPGGNEETQYF.

The rearrangement links TRBV4-1 to TRBJ2-1; 10 bases map to TRBD2. CDR1 MGHRA and CDR2 YSYEKL come from the germline V gene. CDR3 length: 18 amino acids. The V and J ends lost 0 bases and 13 bases, in that order; junction bases with no gene match: 18. CDR3 nucleotide sequence: TGCGCCAGCAGCCAAGATCGGTTGATAGCGGGGGGTTCAGAGACCCAGTTCTTC. It encodes CASSQDRLIAGGSETQFF.

This clonotype was seen once. This chain's CDR3 is CASSLASADETQYF. The CDR3 DNA reads as TGTGCCAGCAGCTTAGCGTCCGCGGACGAGACCCAGTACTTC. This sequence joins TRBV7-2 and TRBJ2-7; the D is unclear. The end of the DNA is better explained by TRBJ2-5, so the J call may be wrong. CDR1 SGHTA and CDR2 FQGNSA come from the germline V gene. CDR3 length equals 14 residues.

J is TRBJ1-5 and V is TRBV7-2; weak D call: TRBD1 (6 bases). Trimming stripped 1 base from V and 5 bases from J, with 15 bases between. Germline CDR1 and CDR2: SGHTA and FQGNSA. There are 16 residues in the CDR3. The CDR3 DNA reads as TGTGCCAGCAGCTTAGTTCCGGACAGCACTCATCAGCCCCAGCATTTT. Translation: CASSLVPDSTHQPQHF.

J is TRBJ2-7 and V is TRBV5-1; 9 bases map to TRBD1. The J call may be in error: the DNA end matches TRBJ2-5 better. Germline lookup yields CDR1 SGHRS and CDR2 YFSETQ. CDR3 size: 16 residues. The DNA for the CDR3 is TGCGCCAGCAGCTCAGAGACAGGGGGAGCTTTCGGGACCCAGTACTTC. Residues: CASSSETGGAFGTQYF.

This clonotype was detected a few times. The CDR3 region is CASSWKGQETQYF. CDR3 nucleotides: TGTGCCAGCAGCTGGAAGGGGCAAGAGACCCAGTACTTC. The rearrangement links TRBV7-2 to TRBJ2-5; D is perhaps TRBD1 (5 bases). Trimming removed 4 bases at V and 2 bases at J, with 8 bases between. Germline loops: CDR1 SGHTA, CDR2 FQGNSA. This CDR3 has 13 amino acids. The complete variable domain, with remaining parts taken from reference TRBV7-2 and TRBJ2-5, reads GAGVSQSPSNKVTEKGKDVELRCDPISGHTALYWYRQSLGQGLEFLIYFQGNSAPDKSGLPSDRFSAERTGGSVSTLTIQRTQQEDSAVYLCASSWKGQETQYFGPGTRLLVL.

This chain links TRBV12-3 or TRBV12-4 with TRBJ2-3; D is undetermined. V lost 7 bases to trimming and J lost 9 bases, with 14 bases between them. There are 12 residues in the CDR3. Here the CDR3 reads CASTPAVDTQYF. CDR3 DNA: TGTGCCAGCACCCCCGCAGTCGACACGCAGTATTTT.

This chain uses TRBV4-2 with TRBJ2-3; maybe TRBD2 (6 bases). This CDR3 contains 13 residues. Trimming took off 1 base at V and 6 bases at J, with 8 bases between the two ends. Germline V gene data show CDR1 as LGHNA and CDR2 as YNFKEQ. The CDR3 region is CASSQVAGDTQYF. The CDR3 bases are TGTGCCAGCAGCCAAGTCGCGGGGGATACGCAGTATTTT.

The chain combines TRBV10-2 with TRBJ1-2; D unclear. This CDR3 is built from 13 residues. The V and J ends lost 2 bases and 8 bases respectively, with 12 bases between them. Germline loops: CDR1 WSHSY, CDR2 SAAADI. The CDR3 loop is CASSELGVGGYTF. The CDR3 nucleotides read TGCGCCAGCAGTGAGCTAGGCGTTGGGGGCTACACCTTC.

This clonotype was picked up many times. J is TRBJ2-5 and V is TRBV29-1, with TRBD2 identical over 9 bases. The V gene's germline CDR1 is SQVTM and CDR2 ANQGSEA. After removal of 4 bases from V and 2 bases from J, the junction contained 11 bases not matched to a gene. The CDR3 totals 16 residues. CDR3 nucleotide sequence: TGCAGCGTTGGATCCCCTAGCGGGATTATTCAAGAGACCCAGTACTTC. Translated: CSVGSPSGIIQETQYF.

This clonotype was counted a single time. The rearrangement joins TRBV18 to TRBJ2-5; TRBD1 aligns across 9 bases. The DNA end is a closer match to TRBJ2-7, so the J assignment may be wrong. CDR3 size: 15 residues. Germline CDR1 KGHSH, CDR2 LQKENI. CDR3 sequence reads: CASSAAGQGAREQYF. CDR3 nucleotides: TGTGCCAGCTCCGCAGCGGGACAGGGTGCTCGCGAGCAGTACTTC.